This T cell receptor beta chain stems from a study of blood T cell repertoires in COVID-19. Study summary: From T cells, B-cell-depleted T cells, or PBMCs came the material, which was cDNA or gDNA.

Study processing details: For nucleated cells, counts were estimated from reference gene primer amplification. The data were produced by immunoSEQ multiplex PCR, yet TCRdb's version contains in-frame clones alone and is incomplete. V and J calls and clone size are copied from that table; D and trimming were computed from the DNA. The sample has tens of thousands of clones, 70% to 90% seen once. The sequencing input was peripheral blood. The sequence was collected from a human donor in a cohort sampled during active COVID-19.

The CDR3 sequence is CASSLVASQRGSWGYTF. The DNA of the CDR3 is TGTGCCAGCAGTCTTGTGGCTTCCCAGCGGGGCAGCTGGGGCTACACCTTC. The V call is TRBV28, the J call TRBJ1-2, with D maybe TRBD1 (5 bases). CDR1 is MDHEN and CDR2 is SYDVKM in the germline V gene. Deletions cut 5 bases from V and 8 bases from J, with 27 bases between. The CDR3 is 17 amino acids.